This is a list of T cell receptor beta chains from one sample in a study of shared clonotypes between healthy human individuals. Data came from immunoSEQ multiplex PCR; TCRdb stores just in-frame clones and leaves some out. The sample lists about 870,000 clones; 92% were seen once. The sequenced material came from naive CD8+ T cells sorted from blood. The receptors originated from a man aged 25 to 40 in good health. CDR3s include the opening cysteine and the closing phenylalanine or tryptophan. Each record gives: V gene, J gene, clone size, D gene, CDR3 protein, CDR3 DNA. A D gene is named only where the DNA matches it firmly. A clone size is listed for some rows: how often the clone was seen (once, few, many), or a class if it is expanded.

TRBV7-9,TRBJ2-1,NA,TRBD2,CASSSRDGRDEQFF,TGTGCCAGCAGCTCGAGGGACGGGAGGGATGAGCAGTTCTTC
TRBV28,TRBJ1-3,NA,NA,CASSLLGPGNTIYF,TGTGCCAGCAGTTTATTAGGGCCAGGAAACACCATATATTTT
TRBV9,TRBJ1-1,NA,NA,CASSNRAGNTEAFF,TGTGCCAGCAGCAACAGGGCGGGGAACACTGAAGCTTTCTTT
TRBV7-9,TRBJ2-7,NA,NA,CASSLNINYEQYF,TGTGCCAGCAGCTTAAACATCAACTACGAGCAGTACTTC
TRBV10-3,TRBJ2-7,NA,TRBD1,CATNDRVVYEQYF,TGTGCCACCAATGACAGGGTAGTGTACGAGCAGTACTTC
TRBV5-5,TRBJ2-7,NA,NA,CASSYGPPQGGSSYEQYF,TGTGCCAGCAGCTATGGCCCGCCCCAGGGGGGATCCTCCTACGAGCAGTACTTC
TRBV7-9,TRBJ2-1,NA,NA,CASSFNSQASYNEQFF,TGTGCCAGCAGCTTTAACAGTCAAGCCTCCTACAATGAGCAGTTCTTC
TRBV7-9,TRBJ1-2,NA,TRBD1,CASRPGTGYGYTF,TGTGCCAGCAGACCCGGGACAGGGTATGGCTACACCTTC
TRBV15,TRBJ2-3,NA,TRBD1,CATSSSGQGPPDTQYF,TGTGCCACCAGCAGTTCGGGACAGGGCCCTCCAGATACGCAGTATTTT
TRBV2,TRBJ1-1,NA,NA,CASSPGTNTEAFF,TGTGCCAGCAGCCCGGGGACGAACACTGAAGCTTTCTTT
TRBV6-1,TRBJ1-2,NA,NA,CASSTGSSGYTF,TGTGCCAGCAGTACAGGGTCCAGTGGCTACACCTTC
TRBV11-2,TRBJ2-2,once,NA,CASSKAGTDNTGELFF,TGTGCCAGCAGCAAGGCCGGGACGGACAACACCGGGGAGCTGTTTTTT
TRBV6-1,TRBJ1-2,NA,TRBD1,CATTGIGYTF,TGTGCCACGACAGGGATCGGCTACACCTTC
TRBV7-3,TRBJ2-1,NA,TRBD2,CASSFGGKDEQFF,TGTGCCAGCAGCTTCGGGGGGAAGGATGAGCAGTTCTTC
TRBV7-8,TRBJ1-1,once,NA,CASSLGAGAAEAFF,TGTGCCAGCAGCTTAGGTGCCGGGGCTGCTGAAGCTTTCTTT
TRBV11-3,TRBJ2-1,NA,TRBD2,CASSPRTSGHNEQFF,TGTGCCAGCAGCCCGAGGACTAGCGGACACAATGAGCAGTTCTTC
TRBV15,TRBJ2-5,NA,TRBD2,CATSRVGSGTPETQYF,TGTGCCACCAGCAGAGTTGGTAGCGGGACTCCTGAGACCCAGTACTTC
TRBV28,TRBJ2-7,NA,NA,CASSPLPYGDSQSF,TGTGCCAGCAGTCCCTTGCCATACGGGGATTCACAAAGCTTC
TRBV7-7,TRBJ2-1,NA,NA,CASSLSSHNEQFF,TGTGCCAGCAGCTTGAGCAGTCACAATGAGCAGTTCTTC
TRBV15,TRBJ2-2,NA,NA,CATSRALDWANTGELFF,TGTGCCACCAGCAGAGCCCTGGATTGGGCGAACACCGGGGAGCTGTTTTTT
TRBV28,TRBJ2-3,NA,TRBD1,CASEGAGTTDTQYF,TGTGCCAGCGAGGGGGCCGGGACCACAGATACGCAGTATTTT
TRBV7-6,TRBJ2-3,NA,TRBD2,CASSLATSPDTQYF,TGTGCCAGCAGCTTAGCGACTAGCCCAGATACGCAGTATTTT
TRBV28,TRBJ2-7,NA,TRBD2,CASLEAGGAYEQYF,TGTGCCAGTCTGGAGGCGGGAGGGGCCTACGAGCAGTACTTC
TRBV6-5,TRBJ2-7,NA,TRBD2,CASSYSTSGTSYEQYF,TGTGCCAGCAGTTACTCGACTAGCGGGACCTCCTACGAGCAGTACTTC
TRBV4-2,TRBJ2-7,once,NA,CASSQDRQAYEQYF,TGTGCCAGCAGCCAAGATAGGCAGGCCTACGAGCAGTACTTC
TRBV7-9,TRBJ1-4,NA,NA,CASSPRASGATNEKLFF,TGTGCCAGCAGCCCAAGGGCCTCGGGGGCAACTAATGAAAAACTGTTTTTT
TRBV7-9,TRBJ2-1,NA,NA,CASSPPAYNEQFF,TGTGCCAGCAGCCCACCTGCCTACAATGAGCAGTTCTTC
TRBV27,TRBJ2-7,NA,NA,CASSLSPGAYEQYF,TGTGCCAGCAGTTTATCGCCAGGGGCCTACGAGCAGTACTTC
TRBV25-1,TRBJ1-5,NA,NA,CASRGAEWDQPQHF,TGTGCCAGCAGGGGGGCGGAGTGGGATCAGCCCCAGCATTTT
TRBV18,TRBJ2-3,NA,NA,CASSPATDPTDTQYF,TGTGCCAGCTCACCCGCTACGGACCCCACAGATACGCAGTATTTT
TRBV11-2,TRBJ2-3,NA,NA,CASSLDRAPSPTQYF,TGTGCCAGCAGCTTAGATCGGGCTCCAAGCCCCACGCAGTATTTT
TRBV11-2,TRBJ2-5,NA,NA,CASSANDWLQETQYF,TGTGCCAGCAGCGCTAACGACTGGCTTCAAGAGACCCAGTACTTC
TRBV29-1,TRBJ1-3,NA,NA,CSVEQRAHPSGNTIYF,TGCAGCGTTGAACAAAGAGCTCACCCCTCTGGAAACACCATATATTTT
TRBV7-9,TRBJ2-1,NA,NA,CASSLASGYEQFF,TGTGCCAGCAGCTTAGCAAGCGGGTACGAGCAGTTCTTC
TRBV27,TRBJ1-1,NA,TRBD1,CASTKGTGVAFF,TGTGCCAGCACCAAAGGGACAGGGGTCGCTTTCTTT
TRBV7-9,TRBJ2-7,NA,NA,CASSLIVPPYEQYF,TGTGCCAGCAGCTTAATCGTGCCTCCCTACGAGCAGTACTTC
TRBV10-3,TRBJ1-2,NA,NA,CAISSDSPGYTF,TGTGCCATCAGCAGTGACTCGCCGGGCTACACCTTC
TRBV2,TRBJ2-7,NA,NA,CASSVAPGEQYF,TGTGCCAGCAGTGTGGCCCCGGGAGAGCAGTACTTC
TRBV19,TRBJ1-1,NA,TRBD1,CASFTTGVGEAFF,TGTGCCAGCTTTACCACAGGGGTTGGAGAAGCTTTCTTT
TRBV14,TRBJ1-2,NA,NA,CASSQWDRSNYGYTF,TGTGCCAGCAGCCAATGGGACCGTTCTAACTATGGCTACACCTTC
TRBV6-4,TRBJ2-7,NA,NA,CASSDTGVSEQYF,TGTGCCAGCAGTGACACGGGAGTAAGCGAGCAGTACTTC
TRBV18,TRBJ2-5,NA,TRBD1,CASSPNSDRGHQETQYF,TGTGCCAGCTCACCGAACTCGGACAGGGGACACCAAGAGACCCAGTACTTC
TRBV11-2,TRBJ1-1,once,NA,CASSLLPGEAFF,TGTGCCAGCAGCTTACTGCCGGGTGAAGCTTTCTTT